This TCR beta chain was identified during a study of CD8 T cells in ankylosing spondylitis. In TCRdb, the 5' RACE reads were re-called with MiXCR into one record per CDR3 protein. Seen here are tens of thousands of distinct CDR3 sequences, about 5.7% observed once, and the top ten hold 2.2%. This clonotype was observed at least ten times. CDR1 SNHLY and CDR2 FYNNEI come from the germline V gene. The V end was cut by 6 bases, the J end by 10 bases, with 9 bases between. The CDR3 has 10 amino acids. Sequencing was done on a sample of blood, either unsorted or a sorted T cell fraction (not recorded which). V is TRBV2 and J is TRBJ1-1; D is ambiguous. This receptor was obtained from a male donor with ankylosing spondylitis or in good health (not recorded which). The CDR3 loop is CASRNHRAFF. CDR3 in DNA: TGTGCCAGCAGAAACCATAGAGCTTTCTTT.